Listed below are T cell receptor beta chains from one sample, sequenced in a study of identical twins. TCRdb re-derived calls from the 5' RACE reads in MiXCR, one entry per CDR3 protein. The profile shows around 160,000 distinct CDR3 sequences, 3% to 4.5% of them singletons. The material sequenced was memory T cells sorted from blood. These receptors all come from a man younger than 30 in good health. Both conserved end residues are part of each CDR3. The D gene is left open where the match is weak. Size is stated for part of the rows, as once, few or many counts, or as a class when the clone is expanded.

size,V,D,J,CDR3,DNA
many,TRBV12-3/TRBV12-4,TRBD1,TRBJ1-5,CASGEGANNQPQHF,TGTGCCAGCGGCGAGGGGGCGAACAATCAGCCCCAGCATTTT
many,TRBV7-9,-,TRBJ1-6,CAVPPTGLSSYNSPLHF,TGTGCCGTCCCCCCAACGGGGCTTAGCTCCTATAATTCACCCCTCCACTTT
many,TRBV6-2/TRBV6-3,-,TRBJ2-1,CASSYGLYNEQFF,TGTGCCAGCAGTTACGGACTATACAATGAGCAGTTCTTC
many,TRBV6-2/TRBV6-3,-,TRBJ1-1,CASRTGTEAFF,TGTGCCAGCAGAACGGGCACTGAAGCTTTCTTT
many,TRBV5-1,-,TRBJ2-1,CASSLEVVTDEQFF,TGCGCCAGCAGCTTGGAGGTAGTTACCGATGAGCAGTTCTTC
many,TRBV24-1,-,TRBJ2-7,CATSASSSYEQYF,TGTGCCACCAGTGCGTCCAGCTCCTACGAGCAGTACTTC
many,TRBV10-3,-,TRBJ1-5,CAISGDKMNQPQHF,TGTGCCATCAGTGGGGACAAAATGAATCAGCCCCAGCATTTT
many,TRBV19,-,TRBJ2-7,CASSFRTDNYEQYF,TGTGCCAGTAGTTTTAGGACCGACAACTACGAGCAGTACTTC
many,TRBV7-8,-,TRBJ2-5,CASSLAFGTQYF,TGTGCCAGCAGCTTAGCCTTTGGGACCCAGTACTTC
many,TRBV7-3,-,TRBJ1-2,CASSLGSGNYGYTF,TGTGCCAGCAGCTTAGGGTCGGGTAACTATGGCTACACCTTC
many,TRBV7-6,TRBD1,TRBJ2-5,CASSLVGTGGKETQYF,TGTGCCAGCAGCTTAGTAGGGACAGGGGGAAAAGAGACCCAGTACTTC
many,TRBV7-3,TRBD2,TRBJ2-1,CASSLTGGAGGPGNEQFF,TGTGCCAGCAGCTTAACCGGCGGAGCGGGAGGGCCTGGCAATGAGCAGTTCTTC
many,TRBV12-3/TRBV12-4,-,TRBJ2-3,CASSTLGAADTQYF,TGTGCCAGCAGCACTTTGGGGGCAGCAGATACGCAGTATTTT
many,TRBV7-2,-,TRBJ2-3,CASSQAGRVLYTQYF,TGTGCCAGCAGCCAGGCCGGCAGGGTTTTGTATACGCAGTATTTT
many,TRBV3-1,-,TRBJ1-5,CASSHGQGHQPQHF,TGTGCCAGCAGCCACGGGCAGGGTCATCAGCCCCAGCATTTT
many,TRBV7-2,TRBD1,TRBJ2-7,CASSRELGQTYEQYF,TGTGCCAGCAGCCGAGAACTGGGACAGACCTACGAGCAGTACTTC
-,TRBV20-1,TRBD2,TRBJ2-7,CSARSLREGLEQYF,TGCAGTGCTAGAAGTCTGCGGGAGGGCCTTGAGCAGTACTTC
many,TRBV5-1,TRBD2,TRBJ2-5,CASSPGASGRGETQYF,TGCGCCAGCAGCCCAGGCGCCAGCGGGAGAGGGGAGACCCAGTACTTC
many,TRBV6-5,-,TRBJ1-1,CASSYGSAEAFF,TGTGCCAGCAGTTACGGGAGCGCTGAAGCTTTCTTT
many,TRBV5-6,-,TRBJ2-5,CASSLGLGLLPQETQYF,TGTGCCAGCAGCTTGGGCCTCGGACTCCTCCCCCAAGAGACCCAGTACTTC
many,TRBV10-3,-,TRBJ1-6,CAITPDSYNSPLHF,TGTGCCATCACCCCGGACAGTTATAATTCACCCCTCCACTTT
many,TRBV3-1,-,TRBJ2-5,CASSQDLETQYF,TGTGCCAGCAGCCAAGATCTGGAGACCCAGTACTTC
many,TRBV18,-,TRBJ2-5,CASSSGSETQYF,TGTGCCAGCTCGTCGGGGTCGGAGACCCAGTACTTC
many,TRBV5-1,TRBD2,TRBJ2-3,CASSSSLAGGFTDTQYF,TGCGCCAGCAGCTCAAGCCTAGCGGGAGGGTTTACAGATACGCAGTATTTT
many,TRBV6-1,TRBD1,TRBJ1-5,CASSADRVIGQPQHF,TGTGCCAGCAGTGCCGACAGGGTGATTGGACAGCCCCAGCATTTT
many,TRBV30,TRBD1,TRBJ1-1,CAWKLTGTAEAFF,TGTGCCTGGAAGTTGACAGGGACCGCTGAAGCTTTCTTT
many,TRBV7-2,-,TRBJ1-4,CASSLTREDEKLFF,TGTGCCAGCAGCCTAACAAGGGAGGATGAAAAACTGTTTTTT
many,TRBV4-3,TRBD2,TRBJ2-7,CASSQGRRGALSEQYF,TGCGCCAGCAGCCAAGGTCGGCGGGGGGCGTTGAGCGAGCAGTACTTC
many,TRBV25-1,-,TRBJ2-4,CASSESAGNIQYF,TGTGCCAGCAGTGAATCGGCGGGAAACATTCAGTACTTC
many,TRBV5-5,-,TRBJ2-1,CASSLLVARSYNEQFF,TGTGCCAGCAGCTTGCTGGTGGCTCGCTCCTACAATGAGCAGTTCTTC
few,TRBV7-9,-,TRBJ2-5,CASRGPGETQYF,TGTGCCAGCCGGGGGCCGGGAGAGACCCAGTACTTC
many,TRBV12-3/TRBV12-4,-,TRBJ2-3,CASSPHLAASTDTQYF,TGTGCCAGCAGCCCGCACCTAGCAGCTAGCACAGATACGCAGTATTTT
-,TRBV7-2,-,TRBJ1-5,CASSSGRPNQPQHF,TGTGCCAGCAGCTCCGGACGTCCCAATCAGCCCCAGCATTTT
many,TRBV20-1,-,TRBJ2-1,CSARPLSGSNNEQFF,TGCAGTGCTAGGCCACTTAGCGGATCGAACAATGAGCAGTTCTTC
-,TRBV7-2,TRBD2,TRBJ2-5,CASTSRGEGIGETQYF,TGTGCCAGCACTTCCCGTGGGGAGGGAATAGGGGAGACCCAGTACTTC
few,TRBV7-9,TRBD2,TRBJ2-1,CASSVRLAGINEQFF,TGTGCCAGCAGCGTTAGACTAGCGGGAATCAATGAGCAGTTCTTC
many,TRBV5-1,TRBD1,TRBJ2-7,CASSARDSSYEQYF,TGCGCCAGCAGCGCCCGGGACAGCTCCTACGAGCAGTACTTC